Listed below are T cell receptor beta chains from one sample, sequenced in a study of OX40 agonist ivuxolimab in advanced cancers. Produced via immunoSEQ multiplex PCR; TCRdb's table is partial and in-frame only. The sample lists roughly 70,000 clones; approximately 90% were seen once. The sequenced sample was CD4+ or CD8+ T cells sorted from blood, obtained in a trial of the OX40 agonist ivuxolimab. The source of these receptors is an adult with an advanced solid tumor such as melanoma, head and neck, liver or kidney cancer. Both conserved end residues are part of each CDR3. D genes are given only for firm matches. Rows may omit the clone size; those that give it use once, few, many or a size class.

j_gene: TRBJ1-2; abundance: NA; d_gene: NA; v_gene: TRBV19; CDR3aa: CASSDSYRLLGGGYTF; CDR3nt: TGTGCCAGTAGCGACTCATATCGACTGCTCGGGGGTGGCTACACCTTC
j_gene: TRBJ1-4; abundance: NA; d_gene: NA; v_gene: TRBV6-5; CDR3aa: CASSPDEKLFF; CDR3nt: TGTGCCAGCAGTCCAGATGAAAAACTGTTTTTT
j_gene: TRBJ1-2; abundance: NA; d_gene: NA; v_gene: TRBV30; CDR3aa: CAWRKESNYGYTF; CDR3nt: TGTGCCTGGAGGAAGGAGTCTAACTATGGCTACACCTTC
j_gene: TRBJ1-2; abundance: NA; d_gene: NA; v_gene: TRBV19; CDR3aa: CASKDRGQNYGYTF; CDR3nt: TGTGCCAGTAAGGATCGAGGGCAGAACTATGGCTACACCTTC
j_gene: TRBJ2-1; abundance: NA; d_gene: NA; v_gene: TRBV7-2; CDR3aa: CASSSIWYNNEQFF; CDR3nt: TGTGCCAGCAGCTCGATATGGTATAACAATGAGCAGTTCTTC
j_gene: TRBJ1-4; abundance: few; d_gene: NA; v_gene: TRBV5-5; CDR3aa: CASSGGTLGRRVEKLFF; CDR3nt: TGTGCCAGCAGCGGCGGGACACTGGGGAGGAGGGTTGAAAAACTGTTTTTT
j_gene: TRBJ1-2; abundance: NA; d_gene: TRBD1; v_gene: TRBV2; CDR3aa: CASSEKQGAGGYTF; CDR3nt: TGTGCCAGCAGTGAGAAACAGGGGGCTGGCGGCTACACCTTC
j_gene: TRBJ2-7; abundance: NA; d_gene: NA; v_gene: TRBV7-9; CDR3aa: CASSLSNTYEQYF; CDR3nt: TGTGCCAGCAGCTTAAGTAATACCTACGAGCAGTACTTC
j_gene: TRBJ2-1; abundance: NA; d_gene: TRBD1; v_gene: TRBV6-5; CDR3aa: CASSLAGTGRGNEQFF; CDR3nt: TGTGCCAGCAGTTTAGCCGGGACAGGGCGAGGGAATGAGCAGTTCTTC
j_gene: TRBJ2-5; abundance: NA; d_gene: TRBD2; v_gene: TRBV18; CDR3aa: CASIRSREGETQYF; CDR3nt: TGTGCCAGCATTCGGAGCAGGGAGGGGGAGACCCAGTACTTC
j_gene: TRBJ1-5; abundance: NA; d_gene: NA; v_gene: TRBV18; CDR3aa: CASSFFGGGSNQPQHF; CDR3nt: TGTGCCAGCTCATTCTTCGGGGGAGGCAGCAATCAGCCCCAGCATTTT
j_gene: TRBJ2-5; abundance: NA; d_gene: NA; v_gene: TRBV7-3; CDR3aa: CASSLATTAETQYF; CDR3nt: TGTGCCAGCAGCTTAGCAACGACTGCAGAGACCCAGTACTTC
j_gene: TRBJ1-1; abundance: NA; d_gene: NA; v_gene: TRBV6-1; CDR3aa: CASSEGGGTGKPEAFF; CDR3nt: TGTGCCAGCAGTGAGGGGGGTGGAACAGGGAAACCTGAAGCTTTCTTT
j_gene: TRBJ2-6; abundance: NA; d_gene: NA; v_gene: TRBV7-9; CDR3aa: CASSLVWKQVFSGANVLTF; CDR3nt: TGTGCCAGCAGCTTAGTTTGGAAACAGGTTTTCTCTGGGGCCAACGTCCTGACTTTC
j_gene: TRBJ1-2; abundance: NA; d_gene: NA; v_gene: TRBV27; CDR3aa: CASSLSGQFGGYTF; CDR3nt: TGTGCCAGCAGTTTATCCGGACAGTTTGGTGGCTACACCTTC
j_gene: TRBJ2-7; abundance: NA; d_gene: TRBD1; v_gene: TRBV5-1; CDR3aa: CASSQGQGAFHEQYF; CDR3nt: TGCGCCAGCAGCCAGGGACAGGGGGCTTTTCACGAGCAGTACTTC
j_gene: TRBJ2-2; abundance: NA; d_gene: NA; v_gene: TRBV6-5; CDR3aa: CASSYLGAGTGELFF; CDR3nt: TGTGCCAGCAGTTACCTCGGGGCAGGCACCGGGGAGCTGTTTTTT
j_gene: TRBJ1-4; abundance: NA; d_gene: NA; v_gene: TRBV7-9; CDR3aa: CASSQSGATNEKLFF; CDR3nt: TGTGCCAGCAGCCAATCAGGGGCCACTAATGAAAAACTGTTTTTT
j_gene: TRBJ1-4; abundance: NA; d_gene: NA; v_gene: TRBV7-2; CDR3aa: CASSSAWGSGEKLFF; CDR3nt: TGTGCCAGCAGCTCCGCGTGGGGGTCAGGTGAAAAACTGTTTTTT
j_gene: TRBJ1-3; abundance: NA; d_gene: NA; v_gene: TRBV5-1; CDR3aa: CASSSTATSGNTIYF; CDR3nt: TGCGCCAGCAGCTCGACAGCTACCTCTGGAAACACCATATATTTT
j_gene: TRBJ2-5; abundance: NA; d_gene: NA; v_gene: TRBV25-1; CDR3aa: CASQGRQKQETQYF; CDR3nt: TGTGCCAGTCAGGGTCGACAAAAACAAGAGACCCAGTACTTC
j_gene: TRBJ1-1; abundance: NA; d_gene: TRBD1; v_gene: TRBV10-2; CDR3aa: CASSAGQGAVTEAFF; CDR3nt: TGCGCCAGCAGCGCTGGACAGGGGGCGGTCACTGAAGCTTTCTTT
j_gene: TRBJ1-2; abundance: few; d_gene: TRBD1; v_gene: TRBV5-4; CDR3aa: CASSSYRGLYGYTF; CDR3nt: TGTGCCAGCAGCTCATACAGGGGGCTCTATGGCTACACCTTC
j_gene: TRBJ2-7; abundance: once; d_gene: TRBD1; v_gene: TRBV6-5; CDR3aa: CASSPGQARYEQYF; CDR3nt: TGTGCCAGCAGTCCCGGACAGGCTCGATACGAGCAGTACTTC
j_gene: TRBJ1-6; abundance: NA; d_gene: TRBD1; v_gene: TRBV30; CDR3aa: CAWIRPGQGRSPLHF; CDR3nt: TGTGCCTGGATTCGGCCGGGACAGGGCCGATCACCCCTCCACTTT
j_gene: TRBJ1-2; abundance: NA; d_gene: NA; v_gene: TRBV28; CDR3aa: CASSSGTLNYGYTF; CDR3nt: TGTGCCAGCAGTTCCGGGACACTTAACTATGGCTACACCTTC
j_gene: TRBJ2-3; abundance: NA; d_gene: NA; v_gene: TRBV18; CDR3aa: CASSPQFNTQYF; CDR3nt: TGTGCCAGCTCACCACAATTTAATACGCAGTATTTT
j_gene: TRBJ2-2; abundance: NA; d_gene: NA; v_gene: TRBV28; CDR3aa: CASTTGGSANTGELFF; CDR3nt: TGTGCCAGCACCACCGGGGGTAGCGCAAACACCGGGGAGCTGTTTTTT
j_gene: TRBJ2-5; abundance: NA; d_gene: NA; v_gene: TRBV28; CDR3aa: CASTSPEGSKRTQYF; CDR3nt: TGTGCCAGCACCTCCCCCGAGGGCAGTAAGAGGACCCAGTACTTC
j_gene: TRBJ2-7; abundance: once; d_gene: NA; v_gene: TRBV4-1; CDR3aa: CASSRGEGPAVEQYF; CDR3nt: TGCGCCAGCAGCCGCGGTGAGGGGCCCGCGGTTGAGCAGTACTTC
j_gene: TRBJ1-2; abundance: NA; d_gene: NA; v_gene: TRBV7-9; CDR3aa: CASSLSRWREGANYGYTF; CDR3nt: TGTGCCAGCAGCTTGAGTAGGTGGAGGGAGGGAGCTAACTATGGCTACACCTTC
j_gene: TRBJ2-4; abundance: once; d_gene: NA; v_gene: TRBV6-1; CDR3aa: CASSEEGMKNIQYF; CDR3nt: TGTGCCAGCAGTGAGGAGGGGATGAAAAACATTCAGTACTTC